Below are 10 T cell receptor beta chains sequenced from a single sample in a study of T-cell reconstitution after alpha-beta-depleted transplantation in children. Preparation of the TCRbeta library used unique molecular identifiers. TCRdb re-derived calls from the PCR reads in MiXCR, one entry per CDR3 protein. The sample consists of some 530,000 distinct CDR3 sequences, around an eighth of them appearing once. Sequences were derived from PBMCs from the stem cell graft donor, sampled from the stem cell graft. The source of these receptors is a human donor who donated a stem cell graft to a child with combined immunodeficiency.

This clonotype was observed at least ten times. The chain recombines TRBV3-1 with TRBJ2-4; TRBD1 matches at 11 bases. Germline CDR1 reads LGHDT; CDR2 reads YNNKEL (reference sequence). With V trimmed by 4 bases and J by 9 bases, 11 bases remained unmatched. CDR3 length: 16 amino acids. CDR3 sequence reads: CASSPQTGTGGGIQYF. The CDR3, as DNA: TGTGCCAGCAGCCCTCAAACCGGGACAGGGGGTGGCATTCAGTACTTC.

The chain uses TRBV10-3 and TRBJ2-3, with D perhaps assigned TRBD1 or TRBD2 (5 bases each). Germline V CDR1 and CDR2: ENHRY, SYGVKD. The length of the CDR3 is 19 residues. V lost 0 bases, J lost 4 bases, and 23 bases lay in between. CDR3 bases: TGTGCCATCAGTGAGTCCGGGATATGGGCCGAGGGGATAGCAGATACGCAGTATTTT. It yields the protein CAISESGIWAEGIADTQYF.

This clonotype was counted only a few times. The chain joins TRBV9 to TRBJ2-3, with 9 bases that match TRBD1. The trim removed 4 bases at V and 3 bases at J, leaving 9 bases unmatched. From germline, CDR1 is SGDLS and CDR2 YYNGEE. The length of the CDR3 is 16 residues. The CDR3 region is CASSFRTGDGTDTQYF. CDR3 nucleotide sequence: TGTGCCAGCAGCTTCCGGACAGGGGACGGAACAGATACGCAGTATTTT.

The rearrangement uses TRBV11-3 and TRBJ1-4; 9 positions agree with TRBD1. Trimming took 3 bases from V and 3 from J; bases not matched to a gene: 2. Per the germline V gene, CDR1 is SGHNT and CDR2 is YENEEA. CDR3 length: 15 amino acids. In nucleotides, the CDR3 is TGTGCCAGCAGCTTCGGGACAGGGTCTAATGAAAAACTGTTTTTT. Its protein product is CASSFGTGSNEKLFF.

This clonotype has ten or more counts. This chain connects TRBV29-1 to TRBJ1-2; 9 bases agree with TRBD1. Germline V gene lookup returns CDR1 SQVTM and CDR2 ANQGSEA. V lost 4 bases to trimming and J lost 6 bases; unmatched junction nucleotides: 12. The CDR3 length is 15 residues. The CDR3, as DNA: TGCAGCGTTGGATACGATCACCGGGACAGGGATGGCTACACCTTC. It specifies CSVGYDHRDRDGYTF.

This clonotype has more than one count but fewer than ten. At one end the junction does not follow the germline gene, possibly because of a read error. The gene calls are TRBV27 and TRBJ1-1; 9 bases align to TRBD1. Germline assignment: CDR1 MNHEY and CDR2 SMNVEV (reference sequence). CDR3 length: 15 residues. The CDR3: CASSLSTGGNTEAFF. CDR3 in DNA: TGTGCCAGCAGTCTATCGACAGGGGGGAACACTGAAGCTTTCTTT.

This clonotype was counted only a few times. CDR3 nucleotide sequence: TGTGCCAGCAGCCGCGGACAGGGTACCTATGGCTACACCTTC. Amino acids: CASSRGQGTYGYTF. The V call is TRBV12-3 or TRBV12-4, the J call TRBJ1-2; the match to TRBD1 covers 8 bases. Losses at the gene ends were 6 bases for V and 4 bases for J; bases not matched to a gene: 7. The CDR3 contains 14 residues.

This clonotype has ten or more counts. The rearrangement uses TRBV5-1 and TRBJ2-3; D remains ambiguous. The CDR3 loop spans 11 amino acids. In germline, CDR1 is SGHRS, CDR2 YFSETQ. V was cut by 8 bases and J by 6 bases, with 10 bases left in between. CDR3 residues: CARSKQDTQYF. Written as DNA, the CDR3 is TGCGCCAGGTCGAAGCAGGATACGCAGTATTTT.

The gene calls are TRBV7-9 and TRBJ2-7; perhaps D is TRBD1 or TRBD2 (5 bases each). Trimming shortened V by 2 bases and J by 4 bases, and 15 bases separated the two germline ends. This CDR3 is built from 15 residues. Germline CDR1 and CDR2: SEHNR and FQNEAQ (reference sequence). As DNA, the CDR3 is TGTGCCAGCAGCTTACCGGGGCCTAAGGGGTACGAGCAGTACTTC. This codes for CASSLPGPKGYEQYF.

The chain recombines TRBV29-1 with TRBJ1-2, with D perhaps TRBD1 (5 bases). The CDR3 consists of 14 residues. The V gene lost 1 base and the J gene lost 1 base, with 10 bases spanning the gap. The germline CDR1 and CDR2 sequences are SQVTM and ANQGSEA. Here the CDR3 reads CSVEGRENNYGYTF. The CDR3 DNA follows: TGCAGCGTTGAAGGCAGGGAAAATAACTATGGCTACACCTTC.